Each of the 29 T cell receptor beta chains below was sequenced from the same sample in a study of cytomegalovirus exposure and HLA in healthy donors. This PCR relied on a set of 60 Vbeta primers and 13 Jbeta primers. The method was immunoSEQ multiplex PCR; TCRdb's version includes in-frame clones alone and lacks a portion of them. With approximately 93,000 clones in the sample, the ten largest clones hold about 3.4%. Sequenced sample: PBMCs. The receptors come from a woman under 40 in good health and CMV-seronegative.

This chain connects TRBV28 to TRBJ2-2; D not resolved. The V end lost 7 bases, the J end lost 6 bases, and 9 bases lay between the germline ends. CDR1 is MDHEN and CDR2 is SYDVKM in the germline V gene. The CDR3 extends over 12 amino acids. CDR3 protein: CASTAPSGELFF. DNA for the CDR3: TGTGCCAGCACCGCGCCTTCCGGGGAGCTGTTTTTT.

V and J are TRBV7-2 and TRBJ2-2; the match to TRBD2 covers 12 bases. The CDR3 is 16 residues long. Trimming at V came to 2 bases and at J to 6 bases, leaving 4 bases not matched to a gene. CDR1 and CDR2 (germline): SGHTA, FQGNSA. CDR3 nucleotide sequence: TGTGCCAGCAGCTTACCTAGCGGGAGGGCATCCGGGGAGCTGTTTTTT. As protein: CASSLPSGRASGELFF.

The V call is TRBV14, the J call TRBJ1-4; maybe TRBD1 (6 bases). Germline CDR1 and CDR2: SGHDN and FVKESK. The CDR3 sequence is 16 residues long. Trimming took off 1 base at V and 8 bases at J, with 17 bases between the two ends. CDR3 in DNA: TGTGCCAGCAGCCAAGCGGCCAGGGGAATGAACGAAAAACTGTTTTTT. Residues: CASSQAARGMNEKLFF.

The CDR3 protein is CASSIERSSGSYEQYF. CDR3 sequence (DNA): TGTGCCAGTAGTATAGAAAGGTCTAGCGGGAGCTACGAGCAGTACTTC. The chain uses TRBV19 and TRBJ2-7, with TRBD2 identical over 10 bases. V was clipped by 0 bases and J by 3 bases; unmatched bases: 5. This CDR3 comprises 16 residues. Germline V gene lookup returns CDR1 LNHDA and CDR2 SQIVND (reference sequence).

This chain connects TRBV2 to TRBJ1-4; TRBD1 matches at 7 bases. V trimming: 6 bases; J trimming: 4 bases; junction bases outside the gene matches: 5. The length of the CDR3 is 14 residues. Germline V CDR1 and CDR2: SNHLY, FYNNEI. As DNA, the CDR3 is TGTGCCAGCAGGGAGACAGGGTATAATGAAAAACTGTTTTTT. This translates into CASRETGYNEKLFF.

This CDR3 reads CASGEQVFTGELFF. The DNA for the CDR3 is TGTGCCAGCGGGGAACAGGTCTTCACCGGGGAGCTGTTTTTT. The gene calls are TRBV6-5 and TRBJ2-2, with D perhaps TRBD1 (5 bases). CDR1 MNHEY and CDR2 SVGAGI come from the germline V gene. The CDR3 has 14 amino acids. V lost 8 bases and J 4 bases, leaving 14 bases between the germline ends.

This clone is identified as medium-sized from frequency. The chain has TRBV28 and TRBJ1-1; no clear D gene. There are 12 residues in the CDR3. The V gene's germline CDR1 is MDHEN and CDR2 SYDVKM. V lost 3 bases and J lost 8, with 10 bases in between. This CDR3 is CASSLVEAEAFF. CDR3 DNA: TGTGCCAGCAGTTTGGTTGAGGCAGAAGCTTTCTTT.

The chain has TRBV4-1 and TRBJ2-5; perhaps TRBD2 as D (6 bases). Trimming left V 1 base short and J 3 bases short, with 12 bases between. There are 15 residues in the CDR3. The germline V gene has CDR1 MGHRA and CDR2 YSYEKL. Written as DNA, the CDR3 is TGCGCCAGCAGCCAAGGGGACGGCGGGGAAGAGACCCAGTACTTC. Its translation is CASSQGDGGEETQYF.

The chain recombines TRBV7-9 with TRBJ2-3; D unresolved. V was shortened by 4 bases and J by 0 bases, with 11 bases between the two germline ends. This CDR3 is 15 amino acids long. Germline-derived CDR1 and CDR2 are SEHNR and FQNEAQ (reference sequence). CDR3 protein: CASSSRLSSTDTQYF. In DNA, the CDR3 is TGTGCCAGCAGCTCAAGACTGAGTAGCACAGATACGCAGTATTTT. The whole variable domain, filled in from reference TRBV7-9 and TRBJ2-3, reads DTGVSQNPRHKITKRGQNVTFRCDPISEHNRLYWYRQTLGQGPEFLTYFQNEAQLEKSRLLSDRFSAERPKGSFSTLEIQRTEQGDSAMYLCASSSRLSSTDTQYFGPGTRLTVL.

The V call is TRBV13, the J call TRBJ2-7; the D is unclear. Germline CDR1 reads PRHDT; CDR2 reads FYEKMQ (reference sequence). Trimming left V 5 bases short and J 4 bases short, with 12 bases between. The CDR3 totals 13 residues. CDR3 bases: TGTGCCAGCAGCCCCTCCCCGTTGTACGAGCAGTACTTC. Translating gives CASSPSPLYEQYF.

The genes are TRBV5-1 and TRBJ2-7; 9 bases match TRBD2. The CDR3 runs to 15 residues. Trimming removed 2 bases from V and 5 bases from J; junction bases left unmatched: 8. Per germline, CDR1 SGHRS and CDR2 YFSETQ. The CDR3, as DNA: TGCGCCAGCAGCTTCGAAGGGCGGGAGGGCCACGAGCAGTACTTC. Protein: CASSFEGREGHEQYF.

CDR3 loop: CASSSHGTSGGTIFGELFF. CDR3 bases: TGTGCCAGCAGCTCCCATGGGACTAGCGGGGGGACGATTTTCGGGGAGCTGTTTTTT. The J gene is TRBJ2-2, the V gene TRBV11-2; 15 bases align to TRBD2. V gave up 4 bases and J gave up 7 bases; unmatched junction bases: 13. Germline values: CDR1 SGHAT, CDR2 FQNNGV. The CDR3 is 19 residues long.

The rearrangement links TRBV5-1 to TRBJ1-4; D may be TRBD1 (6 bases). The germline gives CDR1 SGHRS, CDR2 YFSETQ. This CDR3 has 15 residues. The V end lost 0 bases, the J end lost 8 bases, and 14 bases lay between the germline ends. CDR3 nucleotides: TGCGCCAGCAGCTTGGACCAGGGGTATGAGGAAAAACTGTTTTTT. It translates to CASSLDQGYEEKLFF.

V and J are TRBV7-9 and TRBJ2-3; perhaps TRBD2 as D (5 bases). V was cut by 2 bases and J by 9 bases, with 9 bases left in between. CDR1 and CDR2 (germline): SEHNR, FQNEAQ (reference sequence). The CDR3 runs to 12 residues. The CDR3 protein is CASSLRGLTQYF. As DNA, the CDR3 is TGTGCCAGCAGCTTACGCGGGTTGACGCAGTATTTT.

V is TRBV19 and J is TRBJ2-1, with D tentatively TRBD1 (6 bases). V lost 5 bases to trimming and J lost 0 bases, with 11 bases between them. This CDR3 is 15 amino acids long. Germline assignment: CDR1 LNHDA and CDR2 SQIVND (reference sequence). The CDR3 region has the DNA TGTGCCAGTAGTTGGGGGCTGGGCTCCTACAATGAGCAGTTCTTC. This gives the protein CASSWGLGSYNEQFF. The full variable domain, completed using reference TRBV19 and TRBJ2-1, is DGGITQSPKYLFRKEGQNVTLSCEQNLNHDAMYWYRQDPGQGLRLIYYSQIVNDFQKGDIAEGYSVSREKKESFPLTVTSAQKNPTAFYLCASSWGLGSYNEQFFGPGTRLTVL.

The chain has TRBV6-5 and TRBJ2-3; D is perhaps TRBD2 (6 bases). This CDR3 contains 11 residues. The germline V and J ends were trimmed by 5 bases and 10 bases, with 10 bases remaining between them. The germline V gene has CDR1 MNHEY and CDR2 SVGAGI. CDR3 protein: CASSLGGAQYF. CDR3 nucleotide sequence: TGTGCCAGCAGTCTCGGGGGTGCGCAGTATTTT.

The chain combines TRBV5-1 with TRBJ2-3; 8 nucleotides agree with TRBD2. CDR1 SGHRS and CDR2 YFSETQ come from the germline V gene. CDR3 length: 16 residues. V trimming: 2 bases; J trimming: 2 bases; junction bases outside the gene matches: 7. The CDR3 reads CASSLSASGPTDTQYF. In DNA, the CDR3 is TGCGCCAGCAGCTTATCAGCTAGCGGGCCCACAGATACGCAGTATTTT. The full variable domain, rest sourced from reference TRBV5-1 and TRBJ2-3, is KAGVTQTPRYLIKTRGQQVTLSCSPISGHRSVSWYQQTPGQGLQFLFEYFSETQRNKGNFPGRFSGRQFSNSRSEMNVSTLELGDSALYLCASSLSASGPTDTQYFGPGTRLTVL.

This rearrangement joins TRBV28 to TRBJ1-2, with TRBD1 as a possible D gene (6 bases). CDR1 is MDHEN and CDR2 is SYDVKM in the germline V gene. V lost 5 bases and J 4 bases, leaving 11 bases between the germline ends. The CDR3 contains 13 residues. This CDR3 is CASSPTGPYGYTF. CDR3 DNA sequence: TGTGCCAGCAGTCCCACAGGGCCCTATGGCTACACCTTC.

The J gene is TRBJ1-5, the V gene TRBV10-3, with 9 bases lining up with TRBD1. Losses at the gene ends were 10 bases for V and 9 bases for J; bases not matched to a gene: 22. Germline CDR1 ENHRY, CDR2 SYGVKD. There are 17 residues in the CDR3. The CDR3 region has the DNA TGTGCCACGGGGGTGACCTCCGGGACAGGGAGTTTTGGGCCCCAGCATTTT. This sequence encodes CATGVTSGTGSFGPQHF.

The rearrangement joins TRBV5-1 to TRBJ2-2; the match to TRBD1 covers 7 bases. The germline CDR1 and CDR2 sequences are SGHRS and YFSETQ. The CDR3 has 18 amino acids. V gave up 2 bases and J gave up 0 bases; unmatched junction bases: 10. The CDR3 here is CASSFRQGLGSNTGELFF. The CDR3 region has the DNA TGCGCCAGCAGCTTCAGACAGGGTCTCGGTTCGAACACCGGGGAGCTGTTTTTT.

The V and J genes are TRBV29-1 and TRBJ2-1; the match to TRBD2 covers 7 bases. There are 10 residues in the CDR3. V shed 2 bases, J shed 15 bases, and the junction held 4 bases outside the gene matches. Germline CDR1 is SQVTM and CDR2 is ANQGSEA. The CDR3: CSVEPGRGFF. CDR3 nucleotides: TGCAGCGTTGAACCGGGGAGGGGGTTCTTC.

DNA for the CDR3: TGTGCCAGCAGTCCCCGGGACAGGGGCTCCGCCGGGGAGCTGTTTTTT. Its translation is CASSPRDRGSAGELFF. The chain is built from TRBV2 and TRBJ2-2; 10 bases fit TRBD1. CDR1 is SNHLY and CDR2 is FYNNEI in the germline V gene. The CDR3 is 16 residues long. Trimming cost V 5 bases and J 6 bases; bases outside gene matches: 9.

The chain recombines TRBV18 with TRBJ2-7; D is possibly TRBD1 (5 bases). This CDR3 comprises 15 residues. V dropped 2 bases and J dropped 4 bases, with 15 bases sitting between them. CDR1 KGHSH and CDR2 LQKENI come from the germline V gene. The CDR3 sequence: CASSPRQQDLYEQYF. The CDR3, as DNA: TGTGCCAGCTCACCAAGGCAACAGGATTTGTACGAGCAGTACTTC. Together with reference TRBV18 and TRBJ2-7, the CDR3 gives the full variable domain: NAGVMQNPRHLVRRRGQEARLRCSPMKGHSHVYWYRQLPEEGLKFMVYLQKENIIDESGMPKERFSAEFPKEGPSILRIQQVVRGDSAAYFCASSPRQQDLYEQYFGPGTRLTVT.

The V gene is TRBV5-6, the J gene TRBJ1-1; 8 nucleotides line up with TRBD1. V trimming: 4 bases; J trimming: 0 bases; junction bases outside the gene matches: 5. This CDR3 comprises 15 residues. CDR1 and CDR2 from the germline V gene are SGHDT and YYEEEE. The CDR3 spells CASSAGQGMNTEAFF. For the CDR3, the DNA is TGTGCCAGCAGCGCAGGACAGGGAATGAACACTGAAGCTTTCTTT. The variable domain in full, completed from reference TRBV5-6 and TRBJ1-1, reads DAGVTQSPTHLIKTRGQQVTLRCSPKSGHDTVSWYQQALGQGPQFIFQYYEEEERQRGNFPDRFSGHQFPNYSSELNVNALLLGDSALYLCASSAGQGMNTEAFFGQGTRLTVV.

The chain joins TRBV15 to TRBJ2-7, with 7 bases that match TRBD1. Germline CDR1 is LNHNV and CDR2 is YYDKDF (reference sequence). The CDR3 is 13 amino acids. J lost 4 bases, V lost 6 bases, and 6 bases had no gene match. The CDR3 sequence is CATSRDRLYEQYF. The CDR3 coding sequence is TGTGCCACCAGTCGGGACAGATTATACGAGCAGTACTTC.

The V call is TRBV5-1, the J call TRBJ1-4; maybe TRBD1 (6 bases). The germline gives CDR1 SGHRS, CDR2 YFSETQ. The length of the CDR3 is 13 residues. V dropped 0 bases and J dropped 6 bases, with 6 bases sitting between them. CDR3 nucleotide sequence: TGCGCCAGCAGCTTGGAGGGGGATGAAAAACTGTTTTTT. It translates to CASSLEGDEKLFF.

The chain has TRBV27 and TRBJ2-5; 12 bases align to TRBD2. V was clipped by 3 bases and J by 0 bases; unmatched bases: 2. The germline V gene has CDR1 MNHEY and CDR2 SMNVEV (reference sequence). The CDR3 runs 16 residues. CDR3 bases: TGTGCCAGCAGTTTCCTAGCGGGGGGGCACCAAGAGACCCAGTACTTC. This translates into CASSFLAGGHQETQYF.

The V gene is TRBV2, the J gene TRBJ2-1, with 8 bases lining up with TRBD2. The germline V gene has CDR1 SNHLY and CDR2 FYNNEI. CDR3 length: 15 residues. V lost 4 bases and J lost 2; bases outside the gene matches: 4. The CDR3 protein is CASSVRGGAYNEQFF. The CDR3 DNA reads as TGTGCCAGCAGTGTTCGGGGGGGGGCCTACAATGAGCAGTTCTTC. Full variable domain (outside the CDR3, taken from reference TRBV2 and TRBJ2-1): EPEVTQTPSHQVTQMGQEVILRCVPISNHLYFYWYRQILGQKVEFLVSFYNNEISEKSEIFDDQFSVERPDGSNFTLKIRSTKLEDSAMYFCASSVRGGAYNEQFFGPGTRLTVL.

The chain has TRBV30 and TRBJ2-3; D ambiguous. Looked up from germline, CDR1 is GTSNPN and CDR2 is SVGIG (reference sequence). Trimming took off 3 bases at V and 6 bases at J, with 10 bases between the two ends. The CDR3 has 12 residues. This CDR3 reads CAWRSIGDTQYF. CDR3 DNA: TGTGCCTGGAGGAGCATCGGGGATACGCAGTATTTT.